This T cell receptor beta chain was identified in a study of T cells in Graves' hyperthyroidism and ophthalmopathy. Study details: Initial diagnosis, before any treatment, was when peripheral blood was collected. General study results and limits: Ophthalmopathy and stable hyperthyroidism were separated by a 13 V-J model.

The germline gives CDR1 MNHEY, CDR2 SVGAGI. V lost 0 bases to trimming and J lost 4 bases, with 10 bases between them. The CDR3 runs to 14 residues. This clonotype was counted at least ten times. Its antigen is undetermined. Authors of the study amplified TCR beta CDR3 regions from RNA transcripts. Researchers ran a first-round RT-PCR on the TCR CDR3 using the HTBI primer set. TCRdb passed the multiplex PCR reads through MiXCR, listing each CDR3 protein once. Found here are approximately 400,000 distinct CDR3 sequences, around a sixth of them singletons; the top ten hold 35% to 50%. The study included ophthalmopathy patients with Clinical Activity Score at least 3, NOSPECS grade at least 4 and duration under 3 months.

The chain combines TRBV6-5 with TRBJ2-7, with a possible D match to TRBD1 (6 bases). This TCR was sampled from a man aged 18-30 years with Graves' ophthalmopathy. Sequenced sample: blood. CDR3 in amino acids: CASSYSAGEYEQYF. The CDR3 coding sequence is TGTGCCAGCAGTTACTCGGCAGGGGAATACGAGCAGTACTTC.